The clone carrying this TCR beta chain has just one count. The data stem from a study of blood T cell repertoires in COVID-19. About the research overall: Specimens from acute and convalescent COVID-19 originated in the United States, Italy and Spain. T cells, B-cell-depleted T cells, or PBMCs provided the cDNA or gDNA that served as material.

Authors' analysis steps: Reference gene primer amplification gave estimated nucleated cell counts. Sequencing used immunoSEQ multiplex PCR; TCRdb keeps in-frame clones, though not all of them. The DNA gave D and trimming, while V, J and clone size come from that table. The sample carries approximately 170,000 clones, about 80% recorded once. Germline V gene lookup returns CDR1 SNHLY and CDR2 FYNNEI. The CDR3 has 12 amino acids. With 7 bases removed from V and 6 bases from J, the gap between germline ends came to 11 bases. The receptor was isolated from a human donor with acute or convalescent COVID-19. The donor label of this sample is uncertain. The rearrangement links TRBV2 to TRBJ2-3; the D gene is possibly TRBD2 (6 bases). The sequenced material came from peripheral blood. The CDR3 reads CASTRGEDTQYF. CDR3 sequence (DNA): TGTGCCAGCACCCGCGGGGAGGATACGCAGTATTTT.